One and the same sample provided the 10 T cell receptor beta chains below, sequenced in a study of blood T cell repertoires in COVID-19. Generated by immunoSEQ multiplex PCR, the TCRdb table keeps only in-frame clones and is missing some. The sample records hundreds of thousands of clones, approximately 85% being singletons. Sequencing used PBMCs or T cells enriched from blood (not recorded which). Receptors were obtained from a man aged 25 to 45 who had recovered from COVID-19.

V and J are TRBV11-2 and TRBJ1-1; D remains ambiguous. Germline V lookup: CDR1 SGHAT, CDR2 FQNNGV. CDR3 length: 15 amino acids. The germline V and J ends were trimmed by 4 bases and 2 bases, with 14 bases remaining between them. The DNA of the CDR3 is TGTGCCAGCAGCTCAAGCGGGTGGGCAAACACTGAAGCTTTCTTT. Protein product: CASSSSGWANTEAFF.

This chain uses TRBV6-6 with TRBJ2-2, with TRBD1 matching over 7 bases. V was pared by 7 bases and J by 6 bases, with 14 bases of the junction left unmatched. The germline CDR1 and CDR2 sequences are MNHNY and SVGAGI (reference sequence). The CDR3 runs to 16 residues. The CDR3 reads CASISTGPILAGELFF. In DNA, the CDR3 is TGTGCCAGCATTTCGACAGGGCCGATTCTAGCCGGGGAGCTGTTTTTT.

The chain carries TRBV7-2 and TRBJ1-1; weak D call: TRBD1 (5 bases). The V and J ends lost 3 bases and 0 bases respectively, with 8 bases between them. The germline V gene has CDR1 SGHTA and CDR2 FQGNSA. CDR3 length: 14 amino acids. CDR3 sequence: CASSLTEMNTEAFF. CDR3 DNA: TGTGCCAGCAGCTTGACAGAGATGAACACTGAAGCTTTCTTT.

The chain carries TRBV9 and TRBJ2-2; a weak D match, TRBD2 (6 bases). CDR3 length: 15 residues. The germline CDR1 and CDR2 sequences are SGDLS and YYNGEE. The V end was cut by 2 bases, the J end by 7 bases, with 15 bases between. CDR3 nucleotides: TGTGCCAGCAGCGTCGGGGGAGAGGGAATCGGGGAGCTGTTTTTT. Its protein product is CASSVGGEGIGELFF.

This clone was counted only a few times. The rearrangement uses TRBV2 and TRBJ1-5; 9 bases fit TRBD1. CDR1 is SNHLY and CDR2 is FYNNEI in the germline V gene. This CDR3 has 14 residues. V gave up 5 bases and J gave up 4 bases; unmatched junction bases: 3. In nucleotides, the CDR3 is TGTGCCAGCAGTACCGGGACAGGGAATCAGCCCCAGCATTTT. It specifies CASSTGTGNQPQHF.

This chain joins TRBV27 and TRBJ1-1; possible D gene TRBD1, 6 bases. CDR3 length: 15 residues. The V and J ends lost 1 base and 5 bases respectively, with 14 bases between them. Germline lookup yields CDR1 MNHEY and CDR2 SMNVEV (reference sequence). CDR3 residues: CASSLYWGRETEAFF. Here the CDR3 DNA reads TGTGCCAGCAGTTTATATTGGGGGCGGGAGACTGAAGCTTTCTTT.

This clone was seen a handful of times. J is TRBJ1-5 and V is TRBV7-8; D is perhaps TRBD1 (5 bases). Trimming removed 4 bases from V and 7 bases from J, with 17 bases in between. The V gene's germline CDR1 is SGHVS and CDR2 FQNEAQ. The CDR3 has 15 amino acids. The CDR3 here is CASSSGRGGGQPQHF. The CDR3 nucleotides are TGTGCCAGCAGCTCAGGCCGGGGGGGAGGACAGCCCCAGCATTTT. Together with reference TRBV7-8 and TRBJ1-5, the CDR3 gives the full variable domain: GAGVSQSPRYKVAKRGQDVALRCDPISGHVSLFWYQQALGQGPEFLTYFQNEAQLDKSGLPSDRFFAERPEGSVSTLKIQRTQQEDSAVYLCASSSGRGGGQPQHFGDGTRLSIL.

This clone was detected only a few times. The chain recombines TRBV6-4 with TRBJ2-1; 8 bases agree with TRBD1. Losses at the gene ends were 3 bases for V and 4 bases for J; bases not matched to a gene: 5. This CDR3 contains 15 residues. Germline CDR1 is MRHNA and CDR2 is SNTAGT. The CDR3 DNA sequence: TGTGCCAGCAGTGAGGGACAGGAGCCTTACAATGAGCAGTTCTTC. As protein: CASSEGQEPYNEQFF.

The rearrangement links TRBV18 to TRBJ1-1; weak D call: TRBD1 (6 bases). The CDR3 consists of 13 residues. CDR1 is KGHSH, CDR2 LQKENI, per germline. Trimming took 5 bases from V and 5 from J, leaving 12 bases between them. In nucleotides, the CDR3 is TGTGCCAGCTCAGCTAAGGGGGGGACTGAAGCTTTCTTT. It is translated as CASSAKGGTEAFF.

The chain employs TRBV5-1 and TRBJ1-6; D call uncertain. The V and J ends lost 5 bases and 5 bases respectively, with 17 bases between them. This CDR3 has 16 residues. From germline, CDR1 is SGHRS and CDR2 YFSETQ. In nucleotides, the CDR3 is TGCGCCAGCAGTAGAAGCACGGGAAACGATAATTCACCCCTCCACTTT. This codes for CASSRSTGNDNSPLHF.